Listed here are 21 T cell receptor beta chains from one sample, sequenced in a study of CD4 T cells in relation to SARS-CoV-2 and coronaviruses. These receptors' targets are unknown. Assay: immunoSEQ multiplex PCR; the TCRdb copy retains only in-frame clones and omits some. This sample has approximately 25,000 clones; roughly 82% occur once, and the top ten carry approximately 14%. The unexposed donors gave CD4+ T cells in about 2010-2019, prior to COVID-19. After around nine days of culture, CD4+ T cells were isolated. The sample taken for sequencing was CD4+ T cells from PBMCs, cultured in vitro. These receptor sequences come from a human donor in good health.

The CDR3 is CASSKNGGELGNEQFF. The CDR3 DNA reads as TGTGCCAGCAGTAAGAATGGGGGAGAATTGGGAAATGAGCAGTTCTTC. The chain is built from TRBV6-4 and TRBJ2-1; either TRBD1 or TRBD2 may fit D (5 bases each). With 5 bases removed from V and 7 bases from J, the gap between germline ends came to 21 bases. Per germline, CDR1 MRHNA and CDR2 SNTAGT. This CDR3 is built from 16 residues.

The J gene is TRBJ1-1, the V gene TRBV18, with TRBD1 matching over 7 bases. The CDR3 loop spans 16 amino acids. Germline assignment: CDR1 KGHSH and CDR2 LQKENI. V gave up 4 bases and J gave up 5 bases; unmatched junction bases: 13. The CDR3 reads CASSREGASKKTEAFF. CDR3 sequence (DNA): TGTGCCAGCTCACGGGAGGGGGCCTCAAAAAAAACTGAAGCTTTCTTT.

This clone was seen only once. The V call is TRBV3-1 (or the pseudogene TRBV3-2), the J call TRBJ1-1, with D tentatively TRBD1 (6 bases). The CDR3 spans 15 residues. Trimming pared 5 bases from V and 4 bases from J, leaving 17 bases between. Germline CDR1 reads LGHDT; CDR2 reads YNNKEL (reference sequence). CDR3 nucleotides: TGTGCCAGCAGCTCAGTTGGAGGGGGGAGCACTGAAGCTTTCTTT. Translation gives CASSSVGGGSTEAFF.

The chain couples TRBV7-9 to TRBJ2-3; TRBD2 matches at 9 bases. Germline CDR1 and CDR2: SEHNR and FQNEAQ (reference sequence). The CDR3 length is 15 residues. With 10 bases clipped from V and 5 bases from J, the junction kept 13 bases outside the gene matches. The DNA of the CDR3 is TGTGCCACCGCGGGGGGGCGGTCGCGTGAAGATACGCAGTATTTT. The encoded protein is CATAGGRSREDTQYF.

The chain recombines TRBV10-1 with TRBJ1-1, with unresolved D. The CDR3 sequence is 13 residues long. Germline V CDR1 and CDR2: WNHNN, SYGVQD (reference sequence). V lost 5 bases and J lost 3, with 10 bases in between. The CDR3 protein is CASSQSRDTEAFF. The CDR3 bases are TGCGCCAGCAGTCAGAGTCGAGACACTGAAGCTTTCTTT.

This rearrangement joins TRBV7-8 to TRBJ2-7, with a possible D match to TRBD2 (6 bases). Trimming stripped 4 bases from V and 0 bases from J, with 10 bases between. The CDR3 runs to 14 residues. Germline V CDR1 and CDR2: SGHVS, FQNEAQ. CDR3 DNA: TGTGCCAGCAGCTCAACTAGCATCTCCTACGAGCAGTACTTC. It encodes CASSSTSISYEQYF.

J is TRBJ2-3 and V is TRBV10-2; 9 bases line up with TRBD1. With V trimmed by 4 bases and J by 5 bases, 13 bases remained unmatched. The CDR3 length is 17 residues. Looked up from germline, CDR1 is WSHSY and CDR2 is SAAADI. This CDR3 is CASSGRTGARKIDTQYF. In nucleotides, the CDR3 is TGCGCCAGCAGTGGAAGGACAGGGGCGCGCAAGATAGATACGCAGTATTTT.

The gene calls are TRBV18 and TRBJ2-4; 9 bases map to TRBD1. Losses at the gene ends were 3 bases for V and 6 bases for J; bases not matched to a gene: 12. Germline CDR1 reads KGHSH; CDR2 reads LQKENI. This CDR3 contains 17 residues. DNA of the CDR3: TGTGCCAGCTCACCTGAGGACAGGGGTGGCTTTAGAAACATTCAGTACTTC. Amino acid sequence: CASSPEDRGGFRNIQYF.

This sequence joins TRBV20-1 and TRBJ1-4; D gene ambiguous. Germline V gene data show CDR1 as DFQATT and CDR2 as SNEGSKA (reference sequence). The CDR3 length is 11 residues. The V gene lost 7 bases and the J gene lost 6 bases, with 9 bases spanning the gap. CDR3 sequence: CSGAEHEKLFF. CDR3 in DNA: TGCAGTGGGGCAGAGCATGAAAAACTGTTTTTT.

This sequence joins TRBV19 and TRBJ1-3; unclear D gene. This CDR3 region has 16 residues. Germline loops: CDR1 LNHDA, CDR2 SQIVND (reference sequence). Trimming removed 2 bases from V and 0 bases from J, with 11 bases in between. Written as DNA, the CDR3 is TGTGCCAGTAGTATACGCCGGACGAGCTCTGGAAACACCATATATTTT. The encoded protein is CASSIRRTSSGNTIYF.

The V and J genes are TRBV29-1 and TRBJ2-7; 8 bases line up with TRBD1. With V trimmed by 6 bases and J by 5 bases, 9 bases remained unmatched. Germline loops: CDR1 SQVTM, CDR2 ANQGSEA. This CDR3 spans 13 amino acids. This CDR3 reads CSVQQTGADEQYF. As DNA, the CDR3 is TGCAGCGTACAGCAGACAGGGGCCGACGAGCAGTACTTC.

The gene calls are TRBV10-3 and TRBJ2-1, with D possibly TRBD2 on 6 matching bases. V dropped 6 bases and J dropped 8 bases, with 20 bases sitting between them. Germline V gives CDR1 ENHRY, CDR2 SYGVKD. The CDR3 is made up of 15 amino acids. CDR3 DNA: TGTGCCATCAGCGATCCGGGCTCGCCGGGGGATGAGCAGTTCTTC. This encodes CAISDPGSPGDEQFF.

The chain carries TRBV18 and TRBJ2-3; no clear D. Germline CDR1 and CDR2: KGHSH and LQKENI. With 3 bases removed from V and 3 bases from J, the gap between germline ends came to 16 bases. The CDR3 contains 16 residues. CDR3 in DNA: TGTGCCAGCTCACCCACCCAGGATCTTAGAACAGATACGCAGTATTTT. It translates to CASSPTQDLRTDTQYF.

V gene TRBV7-9 combines with J gene TRBJ2-4, with 8 bases matching TRBD1. The CDR3 is 19 residues long. Germline CDR1 SEHNR, CDR2 FQNEAQ (reference sequence). V was pared by 5 bases and J by 3 bases, with 18 bases of the junction left unmatched. Here the CDR3 DNA reads TGTGCCAGCAGCCCCTACCTAGGGACAGGCAAGCGAGGCAAAAACATTCAGTACTTC. The encoded protein is CASSPYLGTGKRGKNIQYF.

This sequence joins TRBV7-2 and TRBJ2-6; D might be TRBD2 (5 bases). There are 18 residues in the CDR3. Trimming removed 5 bases at V and 0 bases at J, with 17 bases between. From germline, CDR1 is SGHTA and CDR2 FQGNSA. The CDR3 protein is CASSPRGRSGSGANVLTF. In DNA, the CDR3 is TGTGCCAGCAGCCCCCGGGGTCGGTCAGGCTCTGGGGCCAACGTCCTGACTTTC.

The chain couples TRBV2 to TRBJ2-3; 8 bases map to TRBD1. CDR3 length: 18 residues. The germline V gene encodes CDR1 SNHLY and CDR2 FYNNEI. V shed 5 bases, J shed 2 bases, and the junction held 15 bases outside the gene matches. Here the CDR3 reads CASSYRDRWRGSTDTQYF. CDR3 DNA sequence: TGTGCCAGCAGTTACCGGGACAGGTGGAGAGGGTCCACAGATACGCAGTATTTT.

This chain uses TRBV4-3 with TRBJ2-3; 8 bases map to TRBD1. This CDR3 has 15 residues. V trimming: 0 bases; J trimming: 7 bases; junction bases outside the gene matches: 6. CDR1 and CDR2 (germline): LGHNA, YSLEER. The CDR3 nucleotides are TGCGCCAGCAGCCAAGATCAGGGGGCTGCATATACGCAGTATTTT. Its translation is CASSQDQGAAYTQYF.

This clone was seen just once. The CDR3 sequence: CAISEGQGLAGGPSQYF. The CDR3 DNA follows: TGTGCCATCAGTGAGGGGCAGGGACTAGCGGGAGGGCCTTCGCAGTATTTT. The chain combines TRBV10-3 with TRBJ2-3; TRBD2 agrees at 16 bases. Germline loops: CDR1 ENHRY, CDR2 SYGVKD. The CDR3 is made up of 17 amino acids. V shed 2 bases, J shed 10 bases, and the junction held 9 bases outside the gene matches.

The chain combines TRBV7-2 with TRBJ2-7, with TRBD2 as a possible D gene (6 bases). Germline V gene data show CDR1 as SGHTA and CDR2 as FQGNSA. V shed 2 bases and J shed 6 bases, with 20 bases lying between them. The CDR3 is 16 residues long. The CDR3 region has the DNA TGTGCCAGCAGCTTAACCCGACTAGTCTCTGGAGTCGAGCAGTACTTC. Residues: CASSLTRLVSGVEQYF. Looking up the rest from reference TRBV7-2 and TRBJ2-7 gives the full variable domain: GAGVSQSPSNKVTEKGKDVELRCDPISGHTALYWYRQSLGQGLEFLIYFQGNSAPDKSGLPSDRFSAERTGGSVSTLTIQRTQQEDSAVYLCASSLTRLVSGVEQYFGPGTRLTVT.

The table lists this clone with a few counts. This rearrangement joins TRBV29-1 to TRBJ2-7; 7 bases match TRBD2. Germline CDR1 and CDR2: SQVTM and ANQGSEA. This CDR3 region has 13 residues. V shed 6 bases, J shed 1 base, and the junction held 6 bases outside the gene matches. The CDR3 spells CSVGAGSSYEQYF. DNA for the CDR3: TGCAGCGTCGGAGCGGGATCATCCTACGAGCAGTACTTC.

This chain connects TRBV4-1 to TRBJ2-1, with D unresolved. There are 15 residues in the CDR3. Trimming shortened V by 4 bases and J by 8 bases, and 18 bases separated the two germline ends. Germline V gives CDR1 MGHRA, CDR2 YSYEKL. This CDR3 is CASSRLGLAADEQFF. CDR3 coding DNA: TGCGCCAGCAGCCGGCTCGGGCTTGCCGCGGATGAGCAGTTCTTC.